One and the same sample provided the 25 T cell receptor beta chains below, sequenced in a study of blood T cells in healthy people across ages. Using a J-beta primer mix together with a sample-barcoded 5' primer, a second PCR was run for about 7 to 12 cycles. One entry per CDR3 protein, called by TCRdb with MiXCR from the 5' RACE reads. The sample holds some 710,000 distinct CDR3 sequences, more than 35% seen once. Sequencing used blood. These receptors all come from a man of 80 years or more in good health.

The chain carries TRBV9 and TRBJ2-1, with D hard to call. The CDR3 contains 15 residues. Germline V gene lookup returns CDR1 SGDLS and CDR2 YYNGEE. Trimming removed 0 bases from V and 9 bases from J, with 16 bases in between. The CDR3 DNA sequence: TGTGCCAGCAGCGTAGATCTTCGAAGTACTGGTGAGCAGTTCTTC. Its translation is CASSVDLRSTGEQFF. Full variable domain (outside the CDR3, taken from reference TRBV9 and TRBJ2-1): DSGVTQTPKHLITATGQRVTLRCSPRSGDLSVYWYQQSLDQGLQFLIQYYNGEERAKGNILERFSAQQFPDLHSELNLSSLELGDSALYFCASSVDLRSTGEQFFGPGTRLTVL.

The chain joins TRBV12-3 or TRBV12-4 to TRBJ2-5; D is unresolved. The CDR3 spans 15 residues. Between the trimmed V and J ends, which lost 5 bases and 5 bases, there was a span of 18 bases. CDR3 amino acids: CASSKARAGGETQYF. In DNA form, the CDR3 reads TGTGCCAGCAGTAAGGCCCGGGCCGGTGGGGAGACCCAGTACTTC.

V is TRBV7-2 and J is TRBJ2-2; perhaps TRBD2 as D (6 bases). Germline V gene lookup returns CDR1 SGHTA and CDR2 FQGNSA. The V end was cut by 5 bases, the J end by 0 bases, with 10 bases between. The CDR3 is 15 residues long. CDR3 sequence: CASSLSGANTGELFF. CDR3 nucleotide sequence: TGTGCCAGCAGCCTTAGCGGAGCGAACACCGGGGAGCTGTTTTTT. The complete variable domain, with remaining parts taken from reference TRBV7-2 and TRBJ2-2, reads GAGVSQSPSNKVTEKGKDVELRCDPISGHTALYWYRQSLGQGLEFLIYFQGNSAPDKSGLPSDRFSAERTGGSVSTLTIQRTQQEDSAVYLCASSLSGANTGELFFGEGSRLTVL.

There are many counts of this clonotype. The J gene is TRBJ2-2, the V gene TRBV12-3 or TRBV12-4; the match to TRBD2 covers 7 bases. The CDR3 contains 15 residues. The trim removed 7 bases at V and 4 bases at J, leaving 9 bases unmatched. The CDR3: CASKGRGGITGELFF. CDR3 nucleotides: TGTGCCAGCAAAGGTCGCGGGGGTATCACCGGGGAGCTGTTTTTT.

This clonotype was picked up one time. This chain links TRBV4-1 with TRBJ2-1, with 11 bases lining up with TRBD2. Germline CDR1 reads MGHRA; CDR2 reads YSYEKL. This CDR3 has 17 residues. Trimming at V came to 0 bases and at J to 8 bases, leaving 9 bases not matched to a gene. CDR3 protein: CASSQDRTSGSYDEQFF. In DNA, the CDR3 is TGCGCCAGCAGCCAAGACCGCACTAGCGGGAGTTACGATGAGCAGTTCTTC.

This chain links TRBV7-2 with TRBJ2-5; D gene uncertain. CDR3 size: 12 residues. The germline V gene has CDR1 SGHTA and CDR2 FQGNSA. Trimming took off 2 bases at V and 11 bases at J, with 12 bases between the two ends. The CDR3 DNA sequence: TGTGCCAGCAGCTTATGGGGTTTTGAGCAGTACTTC. Translating gives CASSLWGFEQYF.

The chain carries TRBV29-1 and TRBJ2-1; no firm D call. The CDR3 consists of 14 residues. Trimming cost V 5 bases and J 6 bases, with 17 bases left between them. Germline V gene data show CDR1 as SQVTM and CDR2 as ANQGSEA. The CDR3 DNA is TGCAGCGTTAATGACCAAAGACGTTTCAATGAGCAGTTCTTC. Residues: CSVNDQRRFNEQFF.

This clonotype was seen many times. The chain carries TRBV2 and TRBJ1-2; the D is unclear. This CDR3 is built from 14 residues. Germline V gene data show CDR1 as SNHLY and CDR2 as FYNNEI. Trimming removed 3 bases from V and 7 bases from J, with 15 bases in between. The chain's CDR3 is CASSDRPASGGYTF. CDR3 nucleotide sequence: TGTGCCAGCAGTGATAGGCCCGCAAGCGGTGGCTACACCTTC.

This clonotype occurred a few times. This chain links TRBV12-3 or TRBV12-4 with TRBJ2-3; no firm D call. V lost 7 bases and J 1 base, leaving 6 bases between the germline ends. The CDR3 sequence is 12 residues long. CDR3 region: CASTWGTDTQYF. The CDR3 coding sequence is TGTGCCAGCACTTGGGGCACAGATACGCAGTATTTT.

This rearrangement joins TRBV9 to TRBJ2-1; 9 nucleotides align to TRBD2. The CDR3 extends over 13 amino acids. Germline CDR1 reads SGDLS; CDR2 reads YYNGEE. V was pared by 2 bases and J by 9 bases, with 3 bases of the junction left unmatched. CDR3 in amino acids: CASSVAGGPEQFF. The CDR3 coding sequence is TGTGCCAGCAGCGTGGCGGGAGGGCCTGAGCAGTTCTTC.

This sequence joins TRBV5-1 and TRBJ2-1, with D perhaps TRBD2 (6 bases). This CDR3 contains 12 residues. Trimming took 4 bases from V and 10 from J, leaving 12 bases between them. Germline V CDR1 and CDR2: SGHRS, YFSETQ. The CDR3 DNA reads as TGCGCCAGCAGCACCGGACTACAGGAGCAGTTCTTC. The encoded protein is CASSTGLQEQFF.

The rearrangement uses TRBV7-3 and TRBJ1-5, with 8 bases identical to TRBD1. CDR1 and CDR2 (germline): SGHTA, FQGTGA. V was clipped by 5 bases and J by 0 bases; unmatched bases: 6. The CDR3 runs 16 residues. CDR3 nucleotide sequence: TGTGCCAGCAGCGAACTCAGGGGGCTTAGCAATCAGCCCCAGCATTTT. Protein: CASSELRGLSNQPQHF. The whole variable domain, remainder taken from reference TRBV7-3 and TRBJ1-5, is GAGVSQTPSNKVTEKGKYVELRCDPISGHTALYWYRQSLGQGPEFLIYFQGTGAADDSGLPNDRFFAVRPEGSVSTLKIQRTERGDSAVYLCASSELRGLSNQPQHFGDGTRLSIL.

This clonotype was counted at least ten times. The V and J genes are TRBV12-3 or TRBV12-4 and TRBJ2-7, with 16 positions matching TRBD2. V shed 5 bases, J shed 2 bases, and the junction held 0 bases outside the gene matches. The length of the CDR3 is 15 residues. DNA of the CDR3: TGTGCCAGCAGTGGGACTAGCGGGAGGGCCTACGAGCAGTACTTC. Protein sequence: CASSGTSGRAYEQYF.

The rearrangement uses TRBV28 and TRBJ2-7; 7 bases map to TRBD1. The J call may not be correct, given that the DNA end is closer to TRBJ2-4. The CDR3 covers 14 residues. CDR1 is MDHEN, CDR2 SYDVKM, per germline. Here the CDR3 reads CASSFGGTVNIQYF. The CDR3 bases are TGTGCCAGCAGTTTTGGTGGGACAGTAAACATTCAGTACTTC.

This sequence joins TRBV12-3 or TRBV12-4 and TRBJ1-2; D may be TRBD1 (6 bases). Deletions cut 8 bases from V and 6 bases from J, with 19 bases between. This CDR3 comprises 14 residues. In DNA, the CDR3 is TGTGCCAGCGGCCGCCCCGACAGGCAAAATGGCTACACCTTC. This gives the protein CASGRPDRQNGYTF.

The table lists this clonotype with a count of one. The chain is built from TRBV6-8 and TRBJ2-7; D unresolved. The germline V gene has CDR1 MNHGY and CDR2 SAAAGT. Trimming shortened V by 7 bases and J by 2 bases, and 12 bases separated the two germline ends. The CDR3 is 13 amino acids. The CDR3 spells CASMRRDTYEQYF. For the CDR3, the DNA is TGTGCCAGCATGAGACGAGACACCTACGAGCAGTACTTC.

The gene calls are TRBV27 and TRBJ2-3; TRBD2 matches at 12 bases. Germline values: CDR1 MNHEY, CDR2 SMNVEV (reference sequence). The length of the CDR3 is 16 residues. J was trimmed by 2 bases and V by 7 bases; bases with no gene match: 7. CDR3 nucleotides: TGTGCCAGCAAGTCCGGGACTAGCGGGTACACAGATACGCAGTATTTT. Translation: CASKSGTSGYTDTQYF.

The V gene is TRBV12-3 or TRBV12-4, the J gene TRBJ2-2; 8 bases agree with TRBD2. The V segment lost 6 bases and the J segment 4 bases; nucleotides outside the gene matches: 13. CDR3 size: 17 residues. The CDR3 nucleotides read TGTGCCAGCAGACCCCGCGGGGGGCTTCGTATCACCGGGGAGCTGTTTTTT. Translating it yields CASRPRGGLRITGELFF.

The table lists this clonotype with a few counts. V and J are TRBV20-1 and TRBJ1-2, with TRBD1 as a possible D gene (5 bases). Germline CDR1 DFQATT, CDR2 SNEGSKA (reference sequence). This CDR3 comprises 11 residues. V lost 3 bases and J 7 bases, leaving 9 bases between the germline ends. The CDR3 DNA reads as TGCAGTGCTAGCCCTGGGGCTGGCTACACCTTC. As protein: CSASPGAGYTF.

The V and J genes are TRBV4-3 and TRBJ2-3, with 11 bases lining up with TRBD2. V lost 0 bases, J lost 4 bases, and 3 bases stayed unmatched. The germline V gene has CDR1 LGHNA and CDR2 YSLEER. The CDR3 spans 16 residues. CDR3: CASSQEPSGRSDTQYF. CDR3 coding DNA: TGCGCCAGCAGCCAAGAGCCTAGCGGGAGGTCAGATACGCAGTATTTT.

V usage is TRBV7-9 and J usage is TRBJ2-1; D assignment may be TRBD1 or TRBD2 (5 bases each). The germline V gene has CDR1 SEHNR and CDR2 FQNEAQ (reference sequence). CDR3 length: 13 amino acids. V was clipped by 8 bases and J by 1 base, with 9 bases between them. CDR3 amino acids: CASLGVSYNEQFF. The CDR3 DNA reads as TGTGCCAGCCTGGGGGTATCCTACAATGAGCAGTTCTTC.

The chain has TRBV29-1 and TRBJ1-6; D call uncertain. The CDR3 sequence is 13 residues long. Deletions cut 4 bases from V and 9 bases from J, with 13 bases between. In germline, CDR1 is SQVTM, CDR2 ANQGSEA. The CDR3 sequence is CSVVTELGSPLHF. CDR3 bases: TGCAGCGTTGTTACAGAACTAGGTTCACCCCTCCACTTT.

This clonotype was found a few times. V is TRBV6-2 or TRBV6-3 and J is TRBJ2-3, with 8 bases aligning to TRBD2. V lost 6 bases to trimming and J lost 5 bases; unmatched junction nucleotides: 7. CDR3 length: 14 residues. CDR1 MNHEY and CDR2 SVGEGT come from the germline V gene. This chain's CDR3 is CASSAGLAGDTQYF. CDR3 nucleotides: TGTGCCAGCAGCGCCGGGCTAGCGGGAGATACGCAGTATTTT.

Only a few counts were recorded for this clonotype. This chain links TRBV12-3 or TRBV12-4 with TRBJ2-5; no reliable D call. Deletions cut 4 bases from V and 0 bases from J, with 6 bases between. There are 13 residues in the CDR3. DNA of the CDR3: TGTGCCAGCAGTTGGCAGAACCAAGAGACCCAGTACTTC. Its translation: CASSWQNQETQYF.

The CDR3 sequence is CASSSGERVGYGYTF. In nucleotides, the CDR3 is TGTGCCAGCAGCTCCGGTGAGAGGGTGGGGTATGGCTACACCTTC. The rearrangement joins TRBV13 to TRBJ1-2; unclear D gene. The V gene lost 4 bases and the J gene lost 5 bases, with 17 bases spanning the gap. Germline V gives CDR1 PRHDT, CDR2 FYEKMQ (reference sequence). The CDR3 length is 15 residues. The full variable domain, with the rest looked up from reference TRBV13 and TRBJ1-2, is AAGVIQSPRHLIKEKRETATLKCYPIPRHDTVYWYQQGPGQDPQFLISFYEKMQSDKGSIPDRFSAQQFSDYHSELNMSSLELGDSALYFCASSSGERVGYGYTFGSGTRLTVV.